The 21 T cell receptor beta chains below were found in one sample sequenced in a study of vaccination and CD4 T cells after COVID-19 (dated by TCRdb to the early 2020s). What the treatment or condition label conveys for this sample: approximately 10-day PBMC culture with coronavirus spike peptide pools or control peptides (ViraFEST assay). No antigen is known for these receptors. Library generation was performed with PCR. Sequenced on an Illumina iSeq 100. DNA from cultured CD4+ T cells was subjected to TCR sequencing with the Oncomine TCR Beta short-read assay at the Johns Hopkins FTIC core. TCRdb reworked the public reads: Q25 trimming with fastp, MiXCR clone assembly, productive beta chains retained. Rows matching on CDR3 protein sequence are summarized as one entry with the most common DNA and genes. The sample profile shows 16,000 or so distinct CDR3 sequences; 35% to 50% of them were found once. 6.5% to 8% of the sample belongs to the ten largest clones.

The sample consisted of CD4+ T cells from blood, cultured in vitro, taken after SARS-CoV-2 vaccination. The receptors originated from a human donor who had recovered from COVID-19.

The chain employs TRBV5-1 and TRBJ2-5; a possible D gene is TRBD1 (5 bases). Germline CDR1 reads SGHRS; CDR2 reads YFSETQ. Trimming removed 2 bases at V and 0 bases at J, with 11 bases between. This CDR3 is 15 amino acids long. CDR3 loop: CASSFLTDYQETQYF. In nucleotides, the CDR3 is TGCGCCAGCAGCTTTTTGACAGACTACCAAGAGACCCAGTACTTC.

This clonotype showed up just a few times. The V gene is TRBV20-1, the J gene TRBJ2-3; 12 positions match TRBD2. Germline CDR1 reads DFQATT; CDR2 reads SNEGSKA (reference sequence). J lost 4 bases, V lost 4 bases, and 3 bases had no gene match. This CDR3 contains 14 residues. CDR3 in amino acids: CSAIRLAGADTQYF. For the CDR3, the DNA is TGCAGTGCTATACGACTAGCGGGAGCAGATACGCAGTATTTT.

J is TRBJ2-7 and V is TRBV2; D might be TRBD1 (5 bases). V was trimmed by 6 bases and J by 7 bases, leaving 16 bases between them. The germline V gene encodes CDR1 SNHLY and CDR2 FYNNEI. This CDR3 has 13 residues. The CDR3 DNA follows: TGTGCCAGCAGCATAAAGGGGATTACAGAGCAGTACTTC. Protein sequence: CASSIKGITEQYF.

The chain recombines TRBV28 with TRBJ2-1; 11 nucleotides line up with TRBD2. The ends lost 8 bases at V and 5 bases at J; junction bases unmatched: 5. Germline assignment: CDR1 MDHEN and CDR2 SYDVKM. There are 14 residues in the CDR3. The CDR3 DNA sequence: TGTGCCAGCTCTCTAGCGGGAGGCGACAATGAGCAGTTCTTC. It yields the protein CASSLAGGDNEQFF.

This CDR3 is CASSLNGGATNEKLFF. In DNA, the CDR3 is TGTGCCAGCAGTTTAAATGGGGGAGCAACTAATGAAAAACTGTTTTTT. V usage is TRBV28 and J usage is TRBJ1-4; D possibly corresponds to TRBD1 (5 bases). V lost 2 bases and J lost 0, with 10 bases in between. From germline, CDR1 is MDHEN and CDR2 SYDVKM. The CDR3 consists of 16 residues.

V gene TRBV6-1 combines with J gene TRBJ2-7; 12 positions agree with TRBD1. Trimming removed 8 bases from V and 7 bases from J; junction bases left unmatched: 15. CDR3 size: 16 residues. The V gene's germline CDR1 is MNHNS and CDR2 SASEGT. DNA for the CDR3: TGTGCCAGCGTAGATCCCGGGACAGGGGGCAGCGGGGAGCAGTACTTC. Its protein product is CASVDPGTGGSGEQYF.

V gene TRBV30 combines with J gene TRBJ2-6; the D is unclear. There are 13 residues in the CDR3. Between the trimmed V and J ends, which lost 2 bases and 3 bases, there was a span of 5 bases. In germline, CDR1 is GTSNPN, CDR2 SVGIG (reference sequence). In nucleotides, the CDR3 is TGTGCCTGGAGTTCCGGTGGGGCCAACGTCCTGACTTTC. Its translation: CAWSSGGANVLTF.

This clonotype counts as medium-sized. The chain recombines TRBV6-5 with TRBJ2-7; 9 bases fit TRBD2. The CDR3 contains 14 residues. From germline, CDR1 is MNHEY and CDR2 SVGAGI. J gave up 2 bases and V 2 bases, and 1 base lay outside the gene matches. This chain's CDR3 is CASSYGGRAYEQYF. CDR3 sequence (DNA): TGTGCCAGCAGTTACGGCGGGAGGGCCTACGAGCAGTACTTC.

The chain recombines TRBV29-1 with TRBJ2-3; TRBD2 is a possible D gene (6 bases). Trimming took 6 bases from V and 5 from J, leaving 12 bases between them. The CDR3 spans 12 residues. Germline V gene data show CDR1 as SQVTM and CDR2 as ANQGSEA. The CDR3 bases are TGCAGCGTCGTAGGGACTCAAGATACGCAGTATTTT. Amino acid sequence: CSVVGTQDTQYF.

The chain carries TRBV20-1 and TRBJ2-7, with 8 bases matching TRBD2. From germline, CDR1 is DFQATT and CDR2 SNEGSKA (reference sequence). The V segment lost 3 bases and the J segment 2 bases; nucleotides outside the gene matches: 6. The CDR3 consists of 14 residues. CDR3 in DNA: TGCAGTGCTAGTCAGCTAGCGGGTGCCTACGAGCAGTACTTC. This gives the protein CSASQLAGAYEQYF.

The chain links TRBV11-2 to TRBJ2-1, with 7 bases aligning to TRBD2. Looked up from germline, CDR1 is SGHAT and CDR2 is FQNNGV. The CDR3 covers 15 residues. Trimming cost V 2 bases and J 8 bases; bases outside gene matches: 9. The CDR3 protein is CASSLLSGRVYEQFF. CDR3 bases: TGTGCCAGCAGCTTACTGTCGGGGAGGGTCTATGAGCAGTTCTTC.

In its sample, this clonotype ranks as medium-sized (0.01 to 0.1%). This sequence joins TRBV7-3 and TRBJ2-3, with D perhaps assigned TRBD1 or TRBD2 (5 bases each). Germline CDR1 SGHTA, CDR2 FQGTGA. Trimming stripped 2 bases from V and 1 base from J, with 13 bases between. The CDR3 has 16 amino acids. DNA of the CDR3: TGTGCCAGCAGCTTAGGGACGGCCTCGGGCACAGATACGCAGTATTTT. Its protein is CASSLGTASGTDTQYF.

This clonotype was counted only a few times. The V call is TRBV11-1, the J call TRBJ2-2; no reliable D call. V was cut by 1 base and J by 2 bases, with 5 bases left in between. Germline CDR1 and CDR2: SGHAT and FQDESV (reference sequence). The CDR3 contains 14 residues. The CDR3 spells CASSLGRNTGELFF. The CDR3 nucleotides are TGTGCCAGCAGCTTAGGGAGAAACACCGGGGAGCTGTTTTTT.

The chain's CDR3 is CATSRDPLYEQYF. Here the CDR3 DNA reads TGTGCCACCAGCAGAGATCCCCTTTACGAGCAGTACTTC. The J gene is TRBJ2-7, the V gene TRBV15, with D hard to call. The CDR3 contains 13 residues. Germline CDR1 LNHNV, CDR2 YYDKDF (reference sequence). Trimming stripped 0 bases from V and 4 bases from J, with 7 bases between. The whole variable domain, remainder taken from reference TRBV15 and TRBJ2-7, is DAMVIQNPRYQVTQFGKPVTLSCSQTLNHNVMYWYQQKSSQAPKLLFHYYDKDFNNEADTPDNFQSRRPNTSFCFLDIRSPGLGDTAMYLCATSRDPLYEQYFGPGTRLTVT.

The chain combines TRBV6-2 or TRBV6-3 with TRBJ2-7; 14 bases agree with TRBD2. Germline CDR1 MNHEY, CDR2 SVGEGT. Losses at the gene ends were 7 bases for V and 5 bases for J; bases not matched to a gene: 7. This CDR3 has 15 amino acids. This CDR3 is CASKGLAGGWNEQYF. CDR3 bases: TGTGCCAGCAAAGGACTAGCGGGAGGATGGAACGAGCAGTACTTC.

This clonotype was seen more than once but under ten times. As DNA, the CDR3 is TGTGCCAGCAGCCCCAGTGCCGTGACTGAAGCTTTCTTT. Encoded protein: CASSPSAVTEAFF. J is TRBJ1-1 and V is TRBV7-9; D unresolved. V was shortened by 5 bases and J by 5 bases, with 12 bases between the two germline ends. The V gene's germline CDR1 is SEHNR and CDR2 FQNEAQ (reference sequence). CDR3 length: 13 amino acids.

J is TRBJ2-3 and V is TRBV25-1; D is undetermined. V lost 0 bases, J lost 5 bases, and 3 bases lay in between. The CDR3 extends over 12 amino acids. Germline CDR1 and CDR2: MGHDK and SYGVNS. The CDR3 is CASSEYQDTQYF. CDR3 coding DNA: TGTGCCAGCAGTGAATATCAAGATACGCAGTATTTT.

This chain links TRBV20-1 with TRBJ2-3; D call uncertain. Trimming left V 3 bases short and J 2 bases short, with 6 bases between. CDR1 is DFQATT and CDR2 is SNEGSKA in the germline V gene (reference sequence). The CDR3 totals 12 residues. The CDR3 is CSASETTDTQYF. The CDR3 DNA sequence: TGCAGTGCTAGTGAAACCACAGATACGCAGTATTTT.

The J gene is TRBJ1-1, the V gene TRBV5-1, with 9 bases lining up with TRBD1. The V and J ends lost 4 bases and 10 bases, in that order; junction bases with no gene match: 8. This CDR3 spans 13 amino acids. Germline V lookup: CDR1 SGHRS, CDR2 YFSETQ. The CDR3 nucleotides are TGCGCCAGCAGCGTCGGACAGGGGAATACAGCTTTCTTT. Its translation: CASSVGQGNTAFF.

The V gene is TRBV10-3, the J gene TRBJ1-3; D perhaps matches TRBD1 (5 bases). CDR3 length: 12 amino acids. Trimming cost V 6 bases and J 8 bases, with 11 bases left between them. Germline CDR1 reads ENHRY; CDR2 reads SYGVKD. CDR3 DNA: TGTGCCATCAGCACCCGAGGGGACACCATATATTTT. It translates to CAISTRGDTIYF.

The chain is built from TRBV6-1 and TRBJ1-5; 8 bases align to TRBD1. J gave up 6 bases and V 2 bases, and 12 bases lay outside the gene matches. The CDR3 runs to 17 residues. In germline, CDR1 is MNHNS, CDR2 SASEGT. The CDR3 nucleotides are TGTGCCAGCAGTGAATTATTGTGGGCAGGGGGCCTTCAGCCCCAGCATTTT. The encoded protein is CASSELLWAGGLQPQHF.